The sequence of this T cell receptor (beta chain) was determined in a study of T cell repertoires in cytomegalovirus infection. Study overall: Both CMV infection and a matching HLA type were indicated by public TCR beta signatures. Findings and limits, study-wide: Frequencies of public TCR beta families were cumulated, and this identified carriers of CMV plus the relevant HLA. Ex vivo responses were dominated by HLA-C-restricted CMV-specific TCR beta clonotypes.

The germline gives CDR1 MNHEY, CDR2 SMNVEV (reference sequence). The CDR3 loop spans 15 amino acids. The V and J ends lost 5 bases and 2 bases, in that order; junction bases with no gene match: 3. This clonotype was detected a few times. Its antigen remains unidentified. TCRdb re-called the reads through MiXCR, storing one row per CDR3 protein. Counted here are almost 550,000 distinct CDR3 sequences, 15% to 20% occurring once; the ten biggest clones make up 20% to 30%. The chain is built from TRBV27 and TRBJ2-3; 11 bases match TRBD2. The clonotype was recovered from a human donor in good health (CMV status not recorded). Some clones in this sample may be carry-over from other donors' samples. Sequenced material: CD8+ T cells from PBMCs. CDR3 loop: CASSRGLADTDTQYF. DNA for the CDR3: TGTGCCAGCAGTAGGGGACTAGCGGACACAGATACGCAGTATTTT.